This is a list of T cell receptor beta chains from one sample in a study of T-cell reconstitution after alpha-beta-depleted transplantation in children. Each CDR3 protein is one row after TCRdb ran MiXCR on the PCR reads. The top ten clones hold approximately 14% of a sample with about 510,000 distinct CDR3 sequences, over 9.5% of them seen once. The specimen comprised PBMCs, mostly from graft donor cells, sampled 180 days after TCRalphabeta/CD19-depleted stem cell transplant. Receptor source: a female patient aged 2-10 years who had a stem cell transplant for aplastic anemia, so the T cells may come from the graft donor. Each CDR3 is given with its conserved first and last residue.

j_call v_call cdr3_aa
TRBJ2-7 TRBV12-3/TRBV12-4 CASSTPNYEQYF
TRBJ2-3 TRBV10-3 CAISELKGNTDTQYF
TRBJ2-5 TRBV27 CASSFLSKQETQYF
TRBJ2-3 TRBV27 CASSSGTSGSITDTQYF
TRBJ1-5 TRBV28 CASSNQGGSNQPQHF
TRBJ2-4 TRBV20-1 CSASDRGVIQYF
TRBJ1-4 TRBV10-3 CAISTEGEKLFF
TRBJ1-1 TRBV12-3/TRBV12-4 CASSPPPEAFF
TRBJ2-4 TRBV5-1 CASSLQREGGKNIQYF
TRBJ2-1 TRBV6-5 CASSLWDRGPHEQFF
TRBJ1-1 TRBV29-1 CSVELNTEAFF
TRBJ2-5 TRBV3-1 CASSQVSSGDYQETQYF
TRBJ2-6 TRBV11-1 CASSSKPGQGALAGANVLTF
TRBJ2-2 TRBV28 CASSSSGDPGELFF
TRBJ1-6 TRBV18 CASSPEGSRSGQNSPLHF
TRBJ1-4 TRBV20-1 CSAREGTIGATNEKLFF
TRBJ2-7 TRBV27 CASSLSRTSGGPRSSYEQYF
TRBJ2-2 TRBV7-3 CASSLTAKGSTGELFF
TRBJ1-5 TRBV7-2 CASSSSNEQPQHF
TRBJ1-5 TRBV12-3/TRBV12-4 CASSWSAQPQHF
TRBJ2-1 TRBV12-3/TRBV12-4 CASSLRGTGDYEQFF
TRBJ1-4 TRBV6-1 CASRPNWSNEKLFF
TRBJ2-2 TRBV20-1 CSARANTGELFF
TRBJ2-5 TRBV5-1 CASSLAALQETQYF
TRBJ1-4 TRBV12-3/TRBV12-4 CASSLGSKGDTNEKLFF
TRBJ1-1 TRBV5-1 CASSPSTAMNTEAFF
TRBJ2-5 TRBV5-1 CASSRTPWGEVETQYF
TRBJ1-1 TRBV20-1 CRLTRGPADTEAFF
TRBJ2-7 TRBV12-3/TRBV12-4 CASGRTVSYEQYF
TRBJ2-3 TRBV6-2/TRBV6-3 CASSYSAGADTQYF
TRBJ2-7 TRBV6-5 CASSYPKAGQGFYEQYF
TRBJ2-3 TRBV7-7 CASSSGLAGETDTQYF
TRBJ1-2 TRBV7-9 CASSQGRDRTVYGYTF
TRBJ2-7 TRBV6-5 CASSYQRDIPYEQYF
TRBJ2-5 TRBV5-1 CASSLGLAGLKETQYF
TRBJ2-2 TRBV6-6 CASSLPRQGGSTGELFF
TRBJ1-2 TRBV5-5 CASSLGPREYGYTF
TRBJ2-2 TRBV7-2 CASSFFAGSTGELFF
TRBJ2-7 TRBV6-5 CASRLAGGEQYF
TRBJ2-7 TRBV4-1 CASSQDLLGDTYF
TRBJ2-1 TRBV6-2/TRBV6-3 CASSRLADNEQFF
TRBJ1-4 TRBV12-3/TRBV12-4 CASSLRWGGKLFF